This entry lists 27 T cell receptor beta chains sequenced from one sample in a study of human T cells and chemical hapten exposure. This sample's time point: patch test 2, 6 weeks after DPC sensitization. Treatment denoted: therapeutic diphenylcyclopropenone sensitization with weekly scalp DPC. TCRdb reprocessed the RACE reads via MiXCR and lists one record per CDR3 protein. The sample carries 350,000 to 400,000 distinct CDR3 sequences, about 6.9% recorded once. This specimen consisted of whole blood, obtained in connection with sensitization to the hapten diphenylcyclopropenone (DPC). The receptors were gathered from a woman younger than 35 with alopecia areata. Some clones in this sample may be carry-over from other donors' samples.

The sample holds many counts of this clonotype. This chain links TRBV28 with TRBJ1-1; D unclear. V was cut by 7 bases and J by 0 bases, with 9 bases left in between. The CDR3 has 13 residues. Germline V gives CDR1 MDHEN, CDR2 SYDVKM. The CDR3 sequence is CASNGEMNTEAFF. For the CDR3, the DNA is TGTGCCAGCAACGGGGAAATGAACACTGAAGCTTTCTTT. Full variable domain (missing parts from reference TRBV28 and TRBJ1-1): DVKVTQSSRYLVKRTGEKVFLECVQDMDHENMFWYRQDPGLGLRLIYFSYDVKMKEKGDIPEGYSVSREKKERFSLILESASTNQTSMYLCASNGEMNTEAFFGQGTRLTVV.

This clonotype was observed many times. This chain connects TRBV27 to TRBJ2-7; unclear D gene. Trimming took off 6 bases at V and 3 bases at J, with 27 bases between the two ends. This CDR3 contains 18 residues. Per the germline V gene, CDR1 is MNHEY and CDR2 is SMNVEV (reference sequence). This CDR3 is CASSPALERNSHHYEQYF. The CDR3 DNA follows: TGTGCCAGCAGCCCGGCCTTGGAGAGAAACTCTCACCACTACGAGCAGTACTTC.

The CDR3: CASRTGQGIFSNQPQHF. The CDR3 bases are TGTGCCAGCAGGACGGGACAGGGAATATTTAGCAATCAGCCCCAGCATTTT. The chain joins TRBV2 to TRBJ1-5, with TRBD1 matching 9 bases. Germline lookup yields CDR1 SNHLY and CDR2 FYNNEI. This CDR3 spans 17 amino acids. Trimming at V came to 6 bases and at J to 0 bases, leaving 9 bases not matched to a gene.

This clonotype was found many times. This chain connects TRBV19 to TRBJ2-7; D is unclear. The CDR3 extends over 12 amino acids. Germline V gene data show CDR1 as LNHDA and CDR2 as SQIVND (reference sequence). V lost 4 bases and J 7 bases, leaving 11 bases between the germline ends. CDR3 in amino acids: CASSSLTEEQYF. The DNA of the CDR3 is TGTGCCAGTAGTAGCCTCACGGAAGAGCAGTACTTC.

This rearrangement joins TRBV19 to TRBJ2-1; perhaps TRBD2 as D (6 bases). This CDR3 has 14 residues. Germline lookup yields CDR1 LNHDA and CDR2 SQIVND (reference sequence). V lost 10 bases to trimming and J lost 6 bases, with 19 bases between them. For the CDR3, the DNA is TGTGCCACCATGCGGCGGGGTCTGAGCAATGAGCAGTTCTTC. Translation: CATMRRGLSNEQFF. Combining the CDR3 with reference TRBV19 and TRBJ2-1 gives the whole variable domain DGGITQSPKYLFRKEGQNVTLSCEQNLNHDAMYWYRQDPGQGLRLIYYSQIVNDFQKGDIAEGYSVSREKKESFPLTVTSAQKNPTAFYLCATMRRGLSNEQFFGPGTRLTVL.

This clonotype was detected a few times. CDR3 loop: CASSFGFGGSTDTQYF. CDR3 DNA sequence: TGTGCCAGCAGCTTCGGTTTTGGGGGAAGCACAGATACGCAGTATTTT. The V call is TRBV5-4, the J call TRBJ2-3; D could derive from TRBD1 or TRBD2 (5 bases each). The germline V and J ends were trimmed by 2 bases and 0 bases, with 13 bases remaining between them. The CDR3 is 16 amino acids. Germline assignment: CDR1 SGHNT and CDR2 YYREEE (reference sequence).

This clonotype was detected a few times. J is TRBJ1-1 and V is TRBV11-1; D is ambiguous. CDR3 length equals 16 residues. In germline, CDR1 is SGHAT, CDR2 FQDESV (reference sequence). V dropped 5 bases and J dropped 1 base, with 17 bases sitting between them. CDR3 in amino acids: CASSPRPFGRNTEAFF. CDR3 in DNA: TGTGCCAGCAGCCCCCGCCCATTTGGAAGGAACACTGAAGCTTTCTTT.

This clonotype was recorded at least ten times. J is TRBJ1-1 and V is TRBV5-6; D uncertain. Between the trimmed V and J ends, which lost 2 bases and 4 bases, there was a span of 9 bases. The CDR3 runs to 13 residues. Germline assignment: CDR1 SGHDT and CDR2 YYEEEE. The DNA for the CDR3 is TGTGCCAGCAGCTTCAGTTTTGGCACTGAAGCTTTCTTT. It is translated as CASSFSFGTEAFF.

The chain couples TRBV7-6 to TRBJ2-2, with D unresolved. The CDR3 totals 16 residues. The germline V gene encodes CDR1 SGHVS and CDR2 FNYEAQ. V was cut by 1 base and J by 2 bases, with 11 bases left in between. CDR3 sequence (DNA): TGTGCCAGCAGCTTAGGCCAGGCTACCAACACCGGGGAGCTGTTTTTT. It is translated as CASSLGQATNTGELFF.

This clonotype was observed a few times. This chain joins TRBV4-2 and TRBJ1-4, with D perhaps matching TRBD1 (5 bases). The germline V and J ends were trimmed by 0 bases and 8 bases, with 16 bases remaining between them. The germline V gene has CDR1 LGHNA and CDR2 YNFKEQ. This CDR3 is 16 amino acids long. CDR3 loop: CASSQDRSAWGEKLFF. The CDR3 region has the DNA TGTGCCAGCAGCCAAGATCGATCCGCGTGGGGGGAAAAACTGTTTTTT.

This clonotype showed up many times. The gene calls are TRBV5-1 and TRBJ2-7; D not certain. The CDR3 contains 14 residues. CDR1 SGHRS and CDR2 YFSETQ come from the germline V gene. The V end lost 0 bases, the J end lost 1 base, and 8 bases lay between the germline ends. The CDR3 DNA sequence: TGCGCCAGCAGCTTGGTCGGGCAGTCCTACGAGCAGTACTTC. The encoded protein is CASSLVGQSYEQYF.

The V call is TRBV24-1, the J call TRBJ2-2, with D maybe TRBD2 (5 bases). Germline V gene data show CDR1 as KGHDR and CDR2 as SFDVKD. Trimming pared 9 bases from V and 4 bases from J, leaving 14 bases between. The CDR3 contains 14 residues. The CDR3 loop is CATGSAEPTGELFF. CDR3 nucleotides: TGTGCCACCGGGAGCGCGGAACCCACCGGGGAGCTGTTTTTT.

This clonotype was seen repeatedly, ten times or more. The rearrangement uses TRBV29-1 and TRBJ1-1; D unclear. This CDR3 is 11 amino acids long. V was pared by 4 bases and J by 1 base, with 4 bases between. Germline loops: CDR1 SQVTM, CDR2 ANQGSEA. The CDR3, as DNA: TGCAGCGTTGGACAGAACACTGAAGCTTTCTTT. Protein sequence: CSVGQNTEAFF.

This chain uses TRBV4-1 with TRBJ1-6; D unclear. V shed 3 bases and J shed 5 bases, with 17 bases lying between them. The CDR3 is 17 residues long. The germline V gene encodes CDR1 MGHRA and CDR2 YSYEKL. In DNA form, the CDR3 reads TGCGCCAGCAGCCAGTACGGACTGGGCGAGAATAATTCACCCCTCCACTTT. As protein: CASSQYGLGENNSPLHF.

This clonotype was seen more than once but under ten times. CDR3 protein: CATSSGNEQYF. The CDR3 nucleotides read TGTGCCACCAGTTCGGGGAACGAGCAGTACTTC. The genes are TRBV24-1 and TRBJ2-7; D is perhaps TRBD2 (5 bases). CDR3 size: 11 residues. The V gene's germline CDR1 is KGHDR and CDR2 SFDVKD. Trimming removed 6 bases at V and 5 bases at J, with 7 bases between.

In this sample, this clonotype turned up many times. The chain recombines TRBV29-1 with TRBJ1-5; D possibly corresponds to TRBD1 (5 bases). CDR1 is SQVTM, CDR2 ANQGSEA, per germline. Trimming took 4 bases from V and 7 from J, leaving 14 bases between them. CDR3 size: 13 residues. CDR3 region: CSVVVSGDQPQHF. The CDR3 DNA is TGCAGCGTTGTAGTTTCGGGGGACCAGCCCCAGCATTTT.

This clonotype was picked up many times. V is TRBV18 and J is TRBJ1-1, with D uncertain. The ends were cut back, 5 bases at V and 5 bases at J, with 15 bases in the middle. CDR1 is KGHSH and CDR2 is LQKENI in the germline V gene. This CDR3 comprises 14 residues. The CDR3 loop reads CASSGAWEGTEAFF. CDR3 in DNA: TGTGCCAGCTCAGGCGCCTGGGAAGGGACTGAAGCTTTCTTT.

The chain has TRBV7-2 and TRBJ2-4; unclear D gene. Germline values: CDR1 SGHTA, CDR2 FQGNSA. The CDR3 contains 11 residues. V shed 1 base and J shed 5 bases, with 0 bases lying between them. CDR3 sequence reads: CASSLENIQYF. The DNA of the CDR3 is TGTGCCAGCAGCTTAGAAAACATTCAGTACTTC.

The chain joins TRBV20-1 to TRBJ2-3; 9 bases are shared with TRBD1. This CDR3 is built from 15 residues. The V and J ends lost 4 bases and 1 base, in that order; junction bases with no gene match: 6. CDR1 is DFQATT, CDR2 SNEGSKA, per germline (reference sequence). CDR3 sequence (DNA): TGCAGTGCTATTGACAGGGGGTATGGCACAGATACGCAGTATTTT. Translated, it gives CSAIDRGYGTDTQYF.

In this sample, this clonotype turned up many times. The chain employs TRBV6-6 and TRBJ1-1; a weak D match, TRBD1 (5 bases). The CDR3 consists of 14 residues. Germline V gives CDR1 MNHNY, CDR2 SVGAGI (reference sequence). V lost 7 bases to trimming and J lost 7 bases, with 19 bases between them. CDR3 region: CASNRDRTLIEAFF. The CDR3 DNA follows: TGTGCCAGCAATAGAGACAGAACCCTCATTGAAGCTTTCTTT.

The chain is built from TRBV20-1 and TRBJ2-1; 13 nucleotides agree with TRBD2. The V gene end was trimmed by 4 bases and the J gene end by 2 bases; junction bases not matched to a gene: 14. This CDR3 is built from 19 residues. The germline CDR1 and CDR2 sequences are DFQATT and SNEGSKA (reference sequence). CDR3 nucleotides: TGCAGTGCTATACCGGACGGGACTAGCGGGGAACATCCCTACAATGAGCAGTTCTTC. It translates to CSAIPDGTSGEHPYNEQFF.

The J gene is TRBJ2-7, the V gene TRBV28; 7 bases fit TRBD2. The J segment lost 6 bases and the V segment lost 5 bases, leaving 16 bases of the junction unmatched. The CDR3 has 16 amino acids. Germline values: CDR1 MDHEN, CDR2 SYDVKM. The CDR3 loop reads CASSPDRDYWPIEQYF. The CDR3 DNA reads as TGTGCCAGCAGTCCCGACCGGGACTATTGGCCCATCGAGCAGTACTTC.

The sample holds many counts of this clonotype. The V and J genes are TRBV12-3 or TRBV12-4 and TRBJ2-2; D may be TRBD2 (6 bases). Deletions cut 3 bases from V and 3 bases from J, with 11 bases between. The CDR3 has 15 residues. The CDR3: CASSLGGTHTGELFF. In DNA form, the CDR3 reads TGTGCCAGCAGTTTGGGGGGTACGCACACCGGGGAGCTGTTTTTT.

There are many counts of this clonotype. The chain employs TRBV5-1 and TRBJ1-3, with no clear D. Germline assignment: CDR1 SGHRS and CDR2 YFSETQ. The V gene lost 4 bases and the J gene lost 4 bases, with 9 bases spanning the gap. This CDR3 spans 13 amino acids. DNA of the CDR3: TGCGCCAGCAGCCCAGGACGAGGAAACACCATATATTTT. Its translation is CASSPGRGNTIYF.

This clonotype was picked up a small number of times. The chain joins TRBV20-1 to TRBJ1-1; D gene ambiguous. The CDR3 totals 13 residues. Germline CDR1 is DFQATT and CDR2 is SNEGSKA (reference sequence). Between the trimmed V and J ends, which lost 3 bases and 6 bases, there was a span of 14 bases. CDR3 bases: TGCAGTGCTAGTGTTGCCTTGGGAGCTGAAGCTTTCTTT. This encodes CSASVALGAEAFF.

This clonotype was detected many times. V is TRBV20-1 and J is TRBJ1-1; TRBD1 is a possible D gene (6 bases). The CDR3 has 13 amino acids. The germline CDR1 and CDR2 sequences are DFQATT and SNEGSKA (reference sequence). The ends were cut back, 7 bases at V and 4 bases at J, with 16 bases in the middle. CDR3 coding DNA: TGCAGTGGCCGAGGACAGCCGCCCACTGAAGCTTTCTTT. Translated: CSGRGQPPTEAFF.

The V and J genes are TRBV5-4 and TRBJ2-2, with unresolved D. V lost 3 bases to trimming and J lost 5 bases, with 17 bases between them. Germline V gene lookup returns CDR1 SGHNT and CDR2 YYREEE (reference sequence). This CDR3 is built from 16 residues. CDR3 coding DNA: TGTGCCAGCAGCTCCCCCGGGCTAGAGACGACCGGGGAGCTGTTTTTT. It specifies CASSSPGLETTGELFF. Combining the CDR3 with reference TRBV5-4 and TRBJ2-2 gives the whole variable domain ETGVTQSPTHLIKTRGQQVTLRCSSQSGHNTVSWYQQALGQGPQFIFQYYREEENGRGNFPPRFSGLQFPNYSSELNVNALELDDSALYLCASSSPGLETTGELFFGEGSRLTVL.